This T cell receptor (beta chain) came from a study of T-cell memory formation after mild COVID-19. General study results and limits: Detection of some responders pre-infection suggested pre-existing cross-reactive memory T cells participated.

This clonotype has a count of ten or more. Its matching antigen is unknown. Employing constant-segment primers, 5'RACE generated TCR alpha and TCR beta cDNA libraries bearing sample barcodes and UMIs. TCRdb re-derived calls from the 5' RACE reads in MiXCR, one entry per CDR3 protein. The sample has more than 110,000 distinct CDR3 sequences, under 30% seen once; the top ten hold 24%. The ends lost 3 bases at V and 5 bases at J; junction bases unmatched: 8. The CDR3 loop spans 15 amino acids. Germline loops: CDR1 MGHRA, CDR2 YSYEKL. This chain joins TRBV4-1 and TRBJ2-7; 9 nucleotides match TRBD1. The sequencing sample was made of PBMCs or a T cell subset sorted from them (not recorded which). This sequence was found in an adult woman who had mild COVID-19 (a few samples of this study predate the infection). Cell type and time point are not known. The DNA of the CDR3 is TGCGCCAGCAGCCACCCTCCGACAGGGGGGAACGAGCAGTACTTC. Translating it yields CASSHPPTGGNEQYF.